Shown below are 24 T cell receptor beta chains from a single sample sequenced in a study of human T cells and chemical hapten exposure. Time point noted: patch test 2, 6 weeks after DPC sensitization. Treatment reported: therapeutic diphenylcyclopropenone sensitization with weekly scalp DPC. MiXCR, run by TCRdb on the RACE reads, gives a single entry per CDR3 protein. The table shows tens of thousands of distinct CDR3 sequences, with 7.5% to 9.5% occurring only once. The input for sequencing was whole blood, taken in connection with sensitization to the hapten diphenylcyclopropenone (DPC). The receptors shown here come from a woman aged 45-59 years with alopecia areata. Some clones in this sample may be carry-over from other donors' samples.

This clonotype was seen ten or more times. This chain joins TRBV20-1 and TRBJ2-1, with D unclear. The CDR3 is 15 residues long. The germline V and J ends were trimmed by 4 bases and 4 bases, with 17 bases remaining between them. CDR1 and CDR2 from the germline V gene are DFQATT and SNEGSKA (reference sequence). The CDR3 DNA sequence: TGCAGTGCTACCCCGAGTAGGCAGGTTTACAATGAGCAGTTCTTC. Amino acid sequence: CSATPSRQVYNEQFF.

This clonotype has just a few counts. The chain's CDR3 is CSARGAAGEIDTQYF. CDR3 in DNA: TGCAGTGCTAGAGGAGCAGCGGGGGAGATAGATACGCAGTATTTT. The V call is TRBV20-1, the J call TRBJ2-3, with 8 bases identical to TRBD2. V lost 1 base to trimming and J lost 5 bases; unmatched junction nucleotides: 8. Germline values: CDR1 DFQATT, CDR2 SNEGSKA (reference sequence). The CDR3 is 15 amino acids.

The V call is TRBV12-3 or TRBV12-4, the J call TRBJ2-3; 8 bases are a match to TRBD2. J gave up 5 bases and V 7 bases, and 11 bases lay outside the gene matches. The CDR3 totals 15 residues. CDR3 coding DNA: TGTGCCAGCACCATTGACGGCGGGGGGAAAGATACGCAGTATTTT. Amino acids: CASTIDGGGKDTQYF.

This clonotype was counted ten times or more. The rearrangement links TRBV25-1 to TRBJ2-3; no firm D call. CDR1 MGHDK and CDR2 SYGVNS come from the germline V gene. The CDR3 covers 14 residues. Trimming pared 3 bases from V and 2 bases from J, leaving 9 bases between. CDR3 protein: CASSDPPPTDTQYF. As DNA, the CDR3 is TGTGCCAGCAGTGACCCACCCCCCACAGATACGCAGTATTTT.

In its sample, this clonotype was seen a few times. The rearrangement links TRBV30 to TRBJ2-6; possibly TRBD1 for D (7 bases). The V and J ends lost 2 bases and 1 base respectively, with 15 bases between them. CDR3 size: 17 residues. CDR1 and CDR2 (germline): GTSNPN, SVGIG (reference sequence). This chain's CDR3 is CAWSQKTGRSGANVLTF. DNA of the CDR3: TGTGCCTGGAGTCAGAAGACAGGGAGGTCTGGGGCCAACGTCCTGACTTTC. Full variable domain (remainder filled in from reference TRBV30 and TRBJ2-6): SQTIHQWPATLVQPVGSPLSLECTVEGTSNPNLYWYRQAAGRGLQLLFYSVGIGQISSEVPQNLSASRPQDRQFILSSKKLLLSDSGFYLCAWSQKTGRSGANVLTFGAGSRLTVL.

This clonotype was recorded a few times. V and J are TRBV7-9 and TRBJ2-7; no reliable D call. Trimming cost V 1 base and J 1 base, with 11 bases left between them. Germline lookup yields CDR1 SEHNR and CDR2 FQNEAQ (reference sequence). This CDR3 comprises 15 residues. CDR3 DNA sequence: TGTGCCAGCAGCTTAGGTGACGGCACTTCCTACGAGCAGTACTTC. Amino acid sequence: CASSLGDGTSYEQYF.

This clonotype was recorded at least ten times. This chain joins TRBV30 and TRBJ1-5; 9 bases are a match to TRBD1. The CDR3 has 14 residues. V lost 3 bases and J lost 2; bases outside the gene matches: 2. Germline values: CDR1 GTSNPN, CDR2 SVGIG (reference sequence). The CDR3 protein is CAWRGDRGNQPQHF. The CDR3 region has the DNA TGTGCCTGGAGAGGGGACAGGGGCAATCAGCCCCAGCATTTT.

This clonotype was seen only a few times. The V call is TRBV6-2 or TRBV6-3, the J call TRBJ1-1, with 7 bases fitting TRBD1. Germline V CDR1 and CDR2: MNHEY, SVGEGT. After removal of 0 bases from V and 5 bases from J, the junction contained 3 bases not matched to a gene. The CDR3 covers 14 residues. The DNA for the CDR3 is TGTGCCAGCAGTTACTCGGTCAGGGGGACTGAAGCTTTCTTT. Translation: CASSYSVRGTEAFF.

The sample holds a few counts of this clonotype. The chain joins TRBV13 to TRBJ1-1; D gene ambiguous. The CDR3 extends over 14 amino acids. Germline lookup yields CDR1 PRHDT and CDR2 FYEKMQ (reference sequence). Trimming removed 1 base at V and 2 bases at J, with 8 bases between. The CDR3 protein is CASSLVGRNTEAFF. In DNA, the CDR3 is TGTGCCAGCAGCTTAGTCGGCAGAAACACTGAAGCTTTCTTT.

At least ten counts were recorded for this clonotype. The gene calls are TRBV2 and TRBJ2-1; maybe TRBD1 (5 bases). V lost 7 bases to trimming and J lost 6 bases, with 16 bases between them. This CDR3 is 14 amino acids long. Germline CDR1 SNHLY, CDR2 FYNNEI. CDR3 bases: TGTGCCAGCACCGCAGGGTCCCGGAGCAATGAGCAGTTCTTC. Amino acid sequence: CASTAGSRSNEQFF.

The chain has TRBV12-3 or TRBV12-4 and TRBJ2-7; 7 positions match TRBD1. There are 15 residues in the CDR3. With 4 bases clipped from V and 4 bases from J, the junction kept 10 bases outside the gene matches. CDR3 in amino acids: CASSSPGQDKYEQYF. The CDR3, as DNA: TGTGCCAGCAGTTCCCCCGGACAGGACAAGTACGAGCAGTACTTC.

The table lists this clonotype with a few counts. The genes are TRBV30 and TRBJ1-5; no firm D call. CDR1 is GTSNPN and CDR2 is SVGIG in the germline V gene (reference sequence). Trimming stripped 3 bases from V and 3 bases from J, with 12 bases between. This CDR3 contains 14 residues. CDR3 sequence reads: CAWSRGPLNQPQHF. The CDR3 DNA sequence: TGTGCCTGGAGCCGAGGGCCGCTCAATCAGCCCCAGCATTTT.

This rearrangement joins TRBV5-4 to TRBJ2-2; a possible D gene is TRBD1 (6 bases). Germline V gene data show CDR1 as SGHNT and CDR2 as YYREEE (reference sequence). The V end was cut by 2 bases, the J end by 2 bases, with 10 bases between. The CDR3 covers 15 residues. The CDR3 DNA is TGTGCCAGCAGCTTACAGGGAATTAACACCGGGGAGCTGTTTTTT. Its translation: CASSLQGINTGELFF.

In this sample, this clonotype turned up a few times. The rearrangement links TRBV29-1 to TRBJ1-2; no clear D. The CDR3 is 12 residues long. Germline lookup yields CDR1 SQVTM and CDR2 ANQGSEA. V was cut by 3 bases and J by 4 bases, with 9 bases left in between. The CDR3 region is CSVEADPYGYTF. The CDR3 DNA reads TGCAGCGTTGAGGCAGACCCCTATGGCTACACCTTC.

The sample holds a few counts of this clonotype. The rearrangement uses TRBV15 and TRBJ1-1; TRBD1 matches 8 bases. Germline trimming cut 3 bases from V and 4 bases from J; bases unmatched to any gene: 1. CDR1 is LNHNV, CDR2 YYDKDF, per germline (reference sequence). This CDR3 contains 13 residues. CDR3: CATSRDRVTEAFF. In nucleotides, the CDR3 is TGTGCCACCAGCAGGGACAGGGTCACTGAAGCTTTCTTT.

This rearrangement joins TRBV27 to TRBJ1-2, with D possibly TRBD1 on 6 matching bases. The CDR3 has 13 residues. The germline gives CDR1 MNHEY, CDR2 SMNVEV (reference sequence). V gave up 3 bases and J gave up 3 bases, with 8 bases separating them. In DNA, the CDR3 is TGTGCCAGCAGTTTGGGGGGCTACTATGGCTACACCTTC. Protein product: CASSLGGYYGYTF.

The sample holds many counts of this clonotype. This chain links TRBV5-1 with TRBJ2-3, with 13 bases that match TRBD2. Germline values: CDR1 SGHRS, CDR2 YFSETQ. Trimming at V came to 0 bases and at J to 3 bases, leaving 4 bases not matched to a gene. The CDR3 length is 17 residues. Here the CDR3 reads CASSLEPGLAGTDTQYF. CDR3 sequence (DNA): TGCGCCAGCAGCTTGGAGCCGGGACTAGCGGGAACAGATACGCAGTATTTT.

Notes on this clonotype: Sequence at one end of the junction differs from germline and may be a read error. The chain has TRBV27 and TRBJ1-1; D not resolved. Looked up from germline, CDR1 is MNHEY and CDR2 is SMNVEV (reference sequence). This CDR3 spans 12 amino acids. The CDR3 sequence is CASSQGSTEALF. In nucleotides, the CDR3 is TGTGCCAGCAGCCAAGGGAGCACTGAAGCTCTCTTT.

The V call is TRBV28, the J call TRBJ2-7; D uncertain. The V gene's germline CDR1 is MDHEN and CDR2 SYDVKM. CDR3 size: 14 residues. V was trimmed by 5 bases and J by 6 bases, leaving 17 bases between them. The CDR3 loop reads CASSPRPRSGEQYF. In DNA form, the CDR3 reads TGTGCCAGCAGTCCAAGGCCTAGGTCGGGCGAGCAGTACTTC.

This clonotype was found a few times. This rearrangement joins TRBV7-2 to TRBJ2-5; TRBD2 is a possible D gene (6 bases). Germline V gene sequence: CDR1 SGHTA, CDR2 FQGNSA. CDR3 length: 15 amino acids. V shed 1 base and J shed 7 bases, with 16 bases lying between them. The CDR3 reads CASSLGGARKRTQYF. In DNA, the CDR3 is TGTGCCAGCAGCTTAGGCGGGGCCCGGAAGAGGACCCAGTACTTC.

V and J are TRBV28 and TRBJ1-5; 7 nucleotides align to TRBD1. Trimming at V came to 1 base and at J to 4 bases, leaving 19 bases not matched to a gene. The germline CDR1 and CDR2 sequences are MDHEN and SYDVKM. The CDR3 is 20 residues long. The CDR3 DNA follows: TGTGCCAGCAGTTTATTGGGGACCGGGACAGCCTATACTAGAAATCAGCCCCAGCATTTT. Translated, it gives CASSLLGTGTAYTRNQPQHF. Full variable domain (remainder filled in from reference TRBV28 and TRBJ1-5): DVKVTQSSRYLVKRTGEKVFLECVQDMDHENMFWYRQDPGLGLRLIYFSYDVKMKEKGDIPEGYSVSREKKERFSLILESASTNQTSMYLCASSLLGTGTAYTRNQPQHFGDGTRLSIL.

This clonotype was seen ten or more times. V usage is TRBV9 and J usage is TRBJ1-4; 8 bases agree with TRBD1. The germline CDR1 and CDR2 sequences are SGDLS and YYNGEE. Trimming cost V 6 bases and J 7 bases; bases outside gene matches: 11. This CDR3 contains 15 residues. The CDR3 loop is CASNGQGTRGEKLFF. The CDR3 nucleotides read TGTGCCAGCAACGGACAGGGTACCCGTGGTGAAAAACTGTTTTTT.

The table lists this clonotype with many counts. The V gene is TRBV20-1, the J gene TRBJ1-1, with a possible D match to TRBD1 (6 bases). Germline V gene lookup returns CDR1 DFQATT and CDR2 SNEGSKA (reference sequence). Deletions cut 0 bases from V and 3 bases from J, with 8 bases between. CDR3 size: 13 residues. The CDR3 DNA reads as TGCAGTGCTAGAGACGGGGGCGACACTGAAGCTTTCTTT. It translates to CSARDGGDTEAFF.

The chain recombines TRBV5-1 with TRBJ2-5, with a possible D match to TRBD1 (6 bases). Trimming cost V 4 bases and J 1 base, with 8 bases left between them. The length of the CDR3 is 13 residues. Looked up from germline, CDR1 is SGHRS and CDR2 is YFSETQ. CDR3 sequence: CASSRTVQETQYF. DNA for the CDR3: TGCGCCAGCAGCCGGACAGTCCAAGAGACCCAGTACTTC.